Below are 22 T cell receptor beta chains sequenced from a single sample in a study of T cells after yellow fever vaccination. Using its own MiXCR run on the 5' RACE reads, TCRdb lists one record per CDR3 protein. The sample has about 630,000 distinct CDR3 sequences, over 9% seen once. The specimen was PBMCs, collected on the day of the yellow fever booster vaccination. The origin of the receptors is a man aged 30-40 years who received the YFV17D yellow fever vaccine.

This chain joins TRBV5-5 and TRBJ2-2, with 9 bases fitting TRBD1. The germline CDR1 and CDR2 sequences are SGHKS and YYEKEE (reference sequence). V dropped 0 bases and J dropped 5; count of bases not matched to a gene: 20. The CDR3 is 21 residues long. The CDR3 coding sequence is TGTGCCAGCAGCTTGGGCCGCATAATGACAGGGGGGTCAACCATAACCGGGGAGCTGTTTTTT. Its translation is CASSLGRIMTGGSTITGELFF.

CDR3 region: CASSILELFF. Here the CDR3 DNA reads TGTGCCAGCAGTATACTAGAGCTGTTTTTT. The chain links TRBV12-3 or TRBV12-4 to TRBJ2-2; no firm D call. V shed 5 bases and J shed 11 bases, with 6 bases lying between them. CDR3 length: 10 amino acids.

This chain connects TRBV11-2 to TRBJ1-5; D remains unclear. The V gene's germline CDR1 is SGHAT and CDR2 FQNNGV. The CDR3 is 16 residues long. The V and J ends lost 1 base and 1 base respectively, with 11 bases between them. Here the CDR3 DNA reads TGTGCCAGCAGCTTAGGGCTTAGGGCCAGCAATCAGCCCCAGCATTTT. Its translation is CASSLGLRASNQPQHF.

This clonotype has at least ten counts. The V gene is TRBV12-3 or TRBV12-4, the J gene TRBJ2-3, with D uncertain. The ends were cut back, 6 bases at V and 6 bases at J, with 7 bases in the middle. The CDR3 is 11 amino acids. The CDR3 bases are TGTGCCAGCAGCTTTGTTGATACGCAGTATTTT. This translates into CASSFVDTQYF.

This chain joins TRBV14 and TRBJ2-5, with D possibly TRBD2 on 6 matching bases. The CDR3 consists of 13 residues. The V and J ends lost 3 bases and 6 bases respectively, with 11 bases between them. The germline V gene encodes CDR1 SGHDN and CDR2 FVKESK. The CDR3 here is CASSHPGRKTQYF. CDR3 coding DNA: TGTGCCAGCAGCCATCCAGGGAGGAAGACCCAGTACTTC.

The chain couples TRBV18 to TRBJ2-5; 10 bases line up with TRBD1. V was pared by 0 bases and J by 4 bases, with 5 bases of the junction left unmatched. The CDR3 totals 16 residues. Germline loops: CDR1 KGHSH, CDR2 LQKENI. In DNA form, the CDR3 reads TGTGCCAGCTCACCACCGGGACAGGGGCGCAGAGAGACCCAGTACTTC. The encoded protein is CASSPPGQGRRETQYF.

This clonotype was recorded a few times. CDR3 amino acids: CSARLLSPGTNNYGYTF. In DNA form, the CDR3 reads TGCAGTGCTAGACTCCTTAGCCCCGGGACAAACAACTATGGCTACACCTTC. The chain is built from TRBV20-1 and TRBJ1-2; D is possibly TRBD1 (6 bases). Germline V gene lookup returns CDR1 DFQATT and CDR2 SNEGSKA (reference sequence). The CDR3 sequence is 17 residues long. Trimming stripped 2 bases from V and 2 bases from J, with 21 bases between.

The chain uses TRBV20-1 and TRBJ2-1; D gene uncertain. Trimming stripped 6 bases from V and 6 bases from J, with 15 bases between. The CDR3 has 13 residues. The germline V gene encodes CDR1 DFQATT and CDR2 SNEGSKA (reference sequence). The CDR3 region has the DNA TGCAGTGCCACTAATATCGATCTCAATGAGCAGTTCTTC. Translating it yields CSATNIDLNEQFF.

The chain recombines TRBV11-1 with TRBJ2-1; possibly TRBD2 for D (5 bases). This CDR3 has 17 amino acids. Germline CDR1 is SGHAT and CDR2 is FQDESV (reference sequence). With 2 bases removed from V and 0 bases from J, the gap between germline ends came to 14 bases. This CDR3 reads CASSLRSLAFSYNEQFF. The CDR3 coding sequence is TGTGCCAGCAGCTTAAGGAGCCTAGCCTTCTCCTACAATGAGCAGTTCTTC.

This clonotype was observed a handful of times. J is TRBJ2-3 and V is TRBV5-6, with D possibly being TRBD1 or TRBD2 (7 bases each). This CDR3 has 18 amino acids. Germline V gives CDR1 SGHDT, CDR2 YYEEEE. With 6 bases removed from V and 0 bases from J, the gap between germline ends came to 23 bases. The CDR3 sequence: CASKQDRINSGSTDTQYF. The CDR3 bases are TGTGCCAGCAAACAGGACAGGATCAATAGCGGGAGCACAGATACGCAGTATTTT. The full variable domain, its missing parts supplied by reference TRBV5-6 and TRBJ2-3, is DAGVTQSPTHLIKTRGQQVTLRCSPKSGHDTVSWYQQALGQGPQFIFQYYEEEERQRGNFPDRFSGHQFPNYSSELNVNALLLGDSALYLCASKQDRINSGSTDTQYFGPGTRLTVL.

This clonotype was seen more than once but under ten times. CDR3 region: CASSQAKPGLAETQYF. Here the CDR3 DNA reads TGTGCCAGCAGCCAAGCGAAACCGGGACTAGCCGAGACCCAGTACTTC. The chain joins TRBV4-2 to TRBJ2-5, with 9 bases matching TRBD2. V shed 1 base, J shed 5 bases, and the junction held 8 bases outside the gene matches. Germline CDR1 and CDR2: LGHNA and YNFKEQ. The CDR3 is made up of 16 amino acids.

This clonotype was counted a few times. The chain employs TRBV6-1 and TRBJ2-3; D is possibly TRBD2 (6 bases). The CDR3 length is 14 residues. CDR1 MNHNS and CDR2 SASEGT come from the germline V gene. Trimming left V 5 bases short and J 8 bases short, with 17 bases between. The CDR3 DNA reads as TGTGCCAGCAGTCCCGGGAGCAGAGCCGGTACGCAGTATTTT. Translation gives CASSPGSRAGTQYF.

The sample holds many counts of this clonotype. The gene calls are TRBV7-9 and TRBJ1-1; possible D gene TRBD1, 6 bases. The CDR3 covers 13 residues. Germline values: CDR1 SEHNR, CDR2 FQNEAQ (reference sequence). The V end was cut by 5 bases, the J end by 3 bases, with 10 bases between. The CDR3 loop reads CASSPTGYTEAFF. Here the CDR3 DNA reads TGTGCCAGCAGCCCGACAGGTTACACTGAAGCTTTCTTT.

This chain links TRBV25-1 with TRBJ2-1, with 10 bases aligning to TRBD2. The ends lost 10 bases at V and 4 bases at J; junction bases unmatched: 4. The CDR3 is 13 residues long. Germline CDR1 reads MGHDK; CDR2 reads SYGVNS. CDR3 sequence: CATRTSGYNEQFF. DNA of the CDR3: TGTGCCACCCGGACTAGCGGTTACAATGAGCAGTTCTTC.

This clonotype was detected a few times. The chain joins TRBV5-1 to TRBJ2-3, with D hard to call. There are 16 residues in the CDR3. V was cut by 1 base and J by 0 bases, with 12 bases left in between. Germline CDR1 SGHRS, CDR2 YFSETQ. This CDR3 reads CASSLLGPFSTDTQYF. The CDR3 nucleotides are TGCGCCAGCAGCTTGTTAGGGCCGTTTAGCACAGATACGCAGTATTTT.

The V and J genes are TRBV6-4 and TRBJ2-7; D not resolved. CDR3 length: 12 residues. The V end lost 2 bases, the J end lost 4 bases, and 6 bases lay between the germline ends. Germline assignment: CDR1 MRHNA and CDR2 SNTAGT. CDR3 DNA sequence: TGTGCCAGCAGTGACCCGAGATACGAGCAGTACTTC. Translated, it gives CASSDPRYEQYF.

A few counts support this clonotype. J is TRBJ2-2 and V is TRBV7-2, with D possibly TRBD2 on 5 matching bases. There are 14 residues in the CDR3. The germline V gene has CDR1 SGHTA and CDR2 FQGNSA. Deletions cut 5 bases from V and 5 bases from J, with 12 bases between. CDR3 coding DNA: TGTGCCAGCAGCAGGGTTTGGAGGACCGGGGAGCTGTTTTTT. It specifies CASSRVWRTGELFF.

V and J are TRBV9 and TRBJ1-2; no clear D gene. Germline values: CDR1 SGDLS, CDR2 YYNGEE. The CDR3 runs 14 residues. Trimming stripped 3 bases from V and 4 bases from J, with 13 bases between. The CDR3 is CASSEGRTPYGYTF. DNA for the CDR3: TGTGCCAGCAGCGAGGGAAGAACACCCTATGGCTACACCTTC.

This clonotype was picked up a small number of times. V usage is TRBV5-1 and J usage is TRBJ1-1, with TRBD1 as a possible D gene (6 bases). Trimming pared 1 base from V and 3 bases from J, leaving 10 bases between. The CDR3 runs 14 residues. The V gene's germline CDR1 is SGHRS and CDR2 YFSETQ. CDR3 in amino acids: CASSLNGQYTEAFF. The CDR3 DNA is TGCGCCAGCAGCTTGAATGGACAGTACACTGAAGCTTTCTTT.

This clonotype was seen more than once but under ten times. The chain is built from TRBV12-3 or TRBV12-4 and TRBJ2-1; TRBD1 might be the D (6 bases). Trimming removed 7 bases at V and 5 bases at J, with 12 bases between. The CDR3 totals 13 residues. The DNA of the CDR3 is TGTGCCAGCATCCGACGGACAGACAATGAGCAGTTCTTC. Translated: CASIRRTDNEQFF.

This clonotype showed up just a few times. The V call is TRBV5-8, the J call TRBJ2-5; tentative D call: TRBD2 (5 bases). V lost 2 bases and J lost 1, with 9 bases in between. CDR1 and CDR2 from the germline V gene are SGHTS and YDEGEE. This CDR3 spans 14 amino acids. CDR3 in amino acids: CASSFSAVQETQYF. The CDR3 DNA reads TGTGCCAGCAGCTTCTCAGCGGTCCAAGAGACCCAGTACTTC.

The chain has TRBV19 and TRBJ1-5, with 10 positions matching TRBD1. The V segment lost 8 bases and the J segment 4 bases; nucleotides outside the gene matches: 5. This CDR3 spans 14 amino acids. Germline V gene lookup returns CDR1 LNHDA and CDR2 SQIVND (reference sequence). The CDR3, as DNA: TGTGCCAGTGTCCGGGACAGGGGTAATCAGCCCCAGCATTTT. Translating gives CASVRDRGNQPQHF. The complete variable domain, with remaining parts taken from reference TRBV19 and TRBJ1-5, reads DGGITQSPKYLFRKEGQNVTLSCEQNLNHDAMYWYRQDPGQGLRLIYYSQIVNDFQKGDIAEGYSVSREKKESFPLTVTSAQKNPTAFYLCASVRDRGNQPQHFGDGTRLSIL.